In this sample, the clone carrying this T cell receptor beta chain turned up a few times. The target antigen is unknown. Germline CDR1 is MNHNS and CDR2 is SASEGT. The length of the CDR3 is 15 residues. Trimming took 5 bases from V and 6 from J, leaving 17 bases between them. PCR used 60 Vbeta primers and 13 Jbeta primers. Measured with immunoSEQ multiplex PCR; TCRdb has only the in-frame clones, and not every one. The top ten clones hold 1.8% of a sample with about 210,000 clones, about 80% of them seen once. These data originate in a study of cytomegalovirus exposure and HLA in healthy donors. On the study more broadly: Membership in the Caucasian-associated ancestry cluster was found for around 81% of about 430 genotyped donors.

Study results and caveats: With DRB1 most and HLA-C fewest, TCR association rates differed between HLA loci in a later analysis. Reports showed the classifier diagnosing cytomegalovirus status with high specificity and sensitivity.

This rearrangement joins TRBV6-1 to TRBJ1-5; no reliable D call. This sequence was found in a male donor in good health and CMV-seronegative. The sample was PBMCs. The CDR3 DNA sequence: TGTGCCAGCAGTCCCCAGCGGAGGAGCGGTCAGCCCCAGCATTTT. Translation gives CASSPQRRSGQPQHF.